The 30 T cell receptor beta chains below come from one sample, sequenced in a study of identical twins. TCRdb itself ran the 5' RACE reads through MiXCR, one entry per CDR3 protein. The sample holds approximately 140,000 distinct CDR3 sequences; around 3.5% are singletons and the top ten take approximately 7.6%. What was sequenced was memory T cells sorted from blood. The receptors stem from a man younger than 30 in good health.

This clonotype has at least ten counts. The chain combines TRBV5-6 with TRBJ2-5; 10 nucleotides line up with TRBD1. V shed 1 base and J 2 bases; nucleotides not matched to a gene: 5. Germline V CDR1 and CDR2: SGHDT, YYEEEE. CDR3 length equals 16 residues. The CDR3 coding sequence is TGTGCCAGCAGCTTGACCCGGACAGGGGGTCAAGAGACCCAGTACTTC. It codes for CASSLTRTGGQETQYF.

This clonotype has a count of ten or more. The chain recombines TRBV5-4 with TRBJ1-2; no clear D gene. The germline V gene encodes CDR1 SGHNT and CDR2 YYREEE (reference sequence). This CDR3 is built from 16 residues. Trimming pared 0 bases from V and 3 bases from J, leaving 15 bases between. The CDR3 nucleotides are TGTGCCAGCAGCTTGGCCTCTTCTGCGGGAGACTATGGCTACACCTTC. Its translation: CASSLASSAGDYGYTF.

The chain links TRBV7-2 to TRBJ2-3, with D unclear. CDR3 size: 15 residues. Trimming took off 5 bases at V and 2 bases at J, with 14 bases between the two ends. From germline, CDR1 is SGHTA and CDR2 FQGNSA. The CDR3 loop reads CASSHDWSVTDTQYF. In DNA, the CDR3 is TGTGCCAGCAGCCATGACTGGTCTGTCACAGATACGCAGTATTTT.

There are a few counts of this clonotype. This chain connects TRBV2 to TRBJ2-2; D is possibly TRBD2 (5 bases). CDR1 SNHLY and CDR2 FYNNEI come from the germline V gene. V was cut by 11 bases and J by 5 bases, with 6 bases left in between. This CDR3 is built from 10 residues. CDR3 coding DNA: TGTGCCGCGGGTACCGGGGAGCTGTTTTTT. Its translation: CAAGTGELFF.

The chain joins TRBV6-5 to TRBJ2-7; D gene unclear. Germline V gene lookup returns CDR1 MNHEY and CDR2 SVGAGI. Trimming pared 2 bases from V and 5 bases from J, leaving 16 bases between. CDR3 size: 15 residues. CDR3 sequence (DNA): TGTGCCAGCAGTTACGGCATTACCTACCCTCACGAGCAGTACGTC. Translating gives CASSYGITYPHEQYV.

This clonotype was recorded many times. The genes are TRBV29-1 and TRBJ2-7; possibly TRBD1 or TRBD2 for D (5 bases each). The CDR3 totals 15 residues. Germline lookup yields CDR1 SQVTM and CDR2 ANQGSEA. Trimming left V 5 bases short and J 1 base short, with 18 bases between. In DNA, the CDR3 is TGCAGCGTTTGCCCGGATCCGGGGCGTTCCTACGAGCAGTACTTC. Translated: CSVCPDPGRSYEQYF.

Ten or more counts support this clonotype. V is TRBV3-1 and J is TRBJ1-2, with 8 bases aligning to TRBD1. Germline CDR1 and CDR2: LGHDT and YNNKEL (reference sequence). Unmatched junction bases numbered 4, after V lost 1 base and J lost 0 bases. The CDR3 loop spans 16 amino acids. The CDR3 DNA is TGTGCCAGCAGCCAAGGGACAGGGAGGGCTAACTATGGCTACACCTTC. It translates to CASSQGTGRANYGYTF.

This chain joins TRBV18 and TRBJ1-1; D is perhaps TRBD1 (5 bases). V was pared by 1 base and J by 5 bases, with 8 bases between. CDR3 size: 13 residues. In germline, CDR1 is KGHSH, CDR2 LQKENI. The DNA for the CDR3 is TGTGCCAGCTCACCACAGGGGCGGACTGAAGCTTTCTTT. Amino acid sequence: CASSPQGRTEAFF. Complete variable domain (other parts from reference TRBV18 and TRBJ1-1): NAGVMQNPRHLVRRRGQEARLRCSPMKGHSHVYWYRQLPEEGLKFMVYLQKENIIDESGMPKERFSAEFPKEGPSILRIQQVVRGDSAAYFCASSPQGRTEAFFGQGTRLTVV.

This clonotype was observed a handful of times. The rearrangement joins TRBV5-6 to TRBJ2-7; 12 bases are a match to TRBD2. This CDR3 comprises 14 residues. Germline CDR1 SGHDT, CDR2 YYEEEE. V lost 1 base to trimming and J lost 6 bases; unmatched junction nucleotides: 2. CDR3 sequence (DNA): TGTGCCAGCAGCTTGCCGACTAGCGGGAGCGAGCAGTACGTC. This sequence encodes CASSLPTSGSEQYV.

The sample holds many counts of this clonotype. The CDR3 spells CASRLAGGLNEQFF. DNA for the CDR3: TGTGCCAGCAGACTAGCGGGAGGATTGAATGAGCAGTTCTTC. The chain is built from TRBV27 and TRBJ2-1, with 12 bases matching TRBD2. J lost 7 bases, V lost 6 bases, and 4 bases had no gene match. CDR3 size: 14 residues. CDR1 is MNHEY, CDR2 SMNVEV, per germline (reference sequence).

This clonotype was seen at least ten times. This chain links TRBV28 with TRBJ2-1; D unclear. The CDR3 covers 13 residues. Trimming left V 3 bases short and J 3 bases short, with 6 bases between. CDR1 is MDHEN, CDR2 SYDVKM, per germline. The CDR3 DNA reads as TGTGCCAGCAGTTTGTCGGTCTACAATGAGCAGTTCTTC. Translating gives CASSLSVYNEQFF.

This clonotype came up many times. V is TRBV5-1 and J is TRBJ2-1, with no clear D. The germline V and J ends were trimmed by 0 bases and 9 bases, with 16 bases remaining between them. This CDR3 spans 15 amino acids. Germline CDR1 SGHRS, CDR2 YFSETQ. The CDR3 is CASSLEGPSVSEQFF. The CDR3 bases are TGCGCCAGCAGCTTGGAGGGCCCCTCCGTAAGTGAGCAGTTCTTC.

There are many counts of this clonotype. This rearrangement joins TRBV7-9 to TRBJ2-5; D is perhaps TRBD2 (6 bases). Germline CDR1 and CDR2: SEHNR and FQNEAQ (reference sequence). The V end was cut by 5 bases, the J end by 4 bases, with 17 bases between. The CDR3 runs to 15 residues. The DNA of the CDR3 is TGTGCCAGCAGCACAGGCGGTTCAGCGGGAGAGACCCAGTACTTC. Its translation is CASSTGGSAGETQYF.

This clonotype was counted at least ten times. The chain has TRBV7-9 and TRBJ2-3; D remains ambiguous. The CDR3 sequence is 15 residues long. Germline-derived CDR1 and CDR2 are SEHNR and FQNEAQ (reference sequence). Trimming left V 2 bases short and J 6 bases short, with 15 bases between. The CDR3 here is CASSLLAGAGDTQYF. CDR3 sequence (DNA): TGTGCCAGCAGCTTACTCGCAGGTGCTGGCGATACGCAGTATTTT.

This clonotype has a count of ten or more. The rearrangement joins TRBV14 to TRBJ2-1; 7 bases are a match to TRBD1. Looked up from germline, CDR1 is SGHDN and CDR2 is FVKESK. After removal of 2 bases from V and 6 bases from J, the junction contained 1 base not matched to a gene. The CDR3 has 13 amino acids. The CDR3 loop reads CASSQNRGNEQFF. CDR3 coding DNA: TGTGCCAGCAGCCAAAACAGGGGCAATGAGCAGTTCTTC.

This clonotype was counted many times. The CDR3, as DNA: TGTGCCAGCAGCCCGGGACTAGCGGGAGCCCCTACAAGCTCCTACAATGAGCAGTTCTTC. Translated: CASSPGLAGAPTSSYNEQFF. The V gene is TRBV7-8, the J gene TRBJ2-1; TRBD2 aligns across 14 bases. This CDR3 region has 20 residues. The V gene's germline CDR1 is SGHVS and CDR2 FQNEAQ. V trimming: 5 bases; J trimming: 0 bases; junction bases outside the gene matches: 12.

For this clonotype: The CDR3 does not close with the conserved phenylalanine or tryptophan, likely indicating a read error. It is unclear where the CDR3 begins or ends on the DNA, so no DNA is shown, and the CDR3 is as TCRdb lists it. The CDR3 protein is CASSQDSGSKTHL. This chain uses TRBV14 with TRBJ1-1. A total of 13 residues make up the CDR3, ends included. Germline V gene lookup returns CDR1 SGHDN and CDR2 FVKESK.

There are many counts of this clonotype. The rearrangement joins TRBV10-3 to TRBJ2-1, with 9 bases identical to TRBD1. Germline V gene data show CDR1 as ENHRY and CDR2 as SYGVKD. This CDR3 is built from 12 residues. J was trimmed by 7 bases and V by 11 bases; bases with no gene match: 6. CDR3 nucleotide sequence: TGTGCCTTCCGGGACAGGGAGAATGAGCAGTTCTTC. Translated: CAFRDRENEQFF.

This clonotype was picked up many times. The chain carries TRBV27 and TRBJ2-2; 11 positions agree with TRBD2. V shed 7 bases and J 0 bases; nucleotides not matched to a gene: 4. Looked up from germline, CDR1 is MNHEY and CDR2 is SMNVEV (reference sequence). The CDR3 contains 16 residues. The CDR3 DNA reads as TGTGCCAGCATAAATAGCGGGAGGGCGAACACCGGGGAGCTGTTTTTT. It yields the protein CASINSGRANTGELFF.

This clonotype was seen at least ten times. The V call is TRBV15, the J call TRBJ1-2; 8 bases line up with TRBD1. J gave up 8 bases and V 4 bases, and 6 bases lay outside the gene matches. The CDR3 has 13 amino acids. Germline V CDR1 and CDR2: LNHNV, YYDKDF (reference sequence). CDR3 sequence (DNA): TGTGCCACCAGCACAAGACAGGGGAGAGGCTACACCTTC. It encodes CATSTRQGRGYTF.

This clonotype was detected ten times or more. J is TRBJ2-1 and V is TRBV20-1, with 10 bases matching TRBD2. The junction had 7 bases not matched to a gene; V was cut back by 0 bases and J by 5 bases. Germline lookup yields CDR1 DFQATT and CDR2 SNEGSKA (reference sequence). The CDR3 spans 16 residues. CDR3 protein: CSARESGRAWDNEQFF. DNA of the CDR3: TGCAGTGCTAGAGAGAGCGGGAGGGCCTGGGACAATGAGCAGTTCTTC.

The sample holds many counts of this clonotype. This chain's CDR3 is CASSPGGEVEKLFF. The CDR3 DNA is TGCGCCAGCAGCCCCGGAGGGGAGGTGGAAAAACTGTTTTTT. The V and J genes are TRBV4-3 and TRBJ1-4; D is perhaps TRBD1 (5 bases). The germline gives CDR1 LGHNA, CDR2 YSLEER. This CDR3 has 14 residues. The ends were cut back, 4 bases at V and 8 bases at J, with 14 bases in the middle.

This clonotype was found a few times. The chain combines TRBV19 with TRBJ2-5; the D call may be TRBD1 or TRBD2 (6 bases each). The V end lost 5 bases, the J end lost 4 bases, and 17 bases lay between the germline ends. Germline CDR1 is LNHDA and CDR2 is SQIVND (reference sequence). This CDR3 comprises 15 residues. CDR3 DNA sequence: TGTGCCAGTAGTCACGGGACACAGGGAGGAGAGACCCAGTACTTC. Translated: CASSHGTQGGETQYF.

At least ten counts were recorded for this clonotype. The genes are TRBV12-3 or TRBV12-4 and TRBJ1-1, with a weak D call TRBD1 (5 bases). This CDR3 has 15 amino acids. V was cut by 7 bases and J by 5 bases, with 20 bases left in between. CDR3 DNA: TGTGCCAGCAAGTATTTGCCGGAGTGGGGGACTGAAGCTTTCTTT. Protein: CASKYLPEWGTEAFF.

Many counts were recorded for this clonotype. The genes are TRBV7-3 and TRBJ1-2; a possible D gene is TRBD1 (6 bases). Germline CDR1 is SGHTA and CDR2 is FQGTGA. This CDR3 has 13 residues. The V end lost 5 bases, the J end lost 8 bases, and 15 bases lay between the germline ends. The CDR3 spells CASSQGGGVGYTF. The CDR3 coding sequence is TGTGCCAGCAGCCAAGGGGGGGGCGTAGGCTACACCTTC.

Many counts were recorded for this clonotype. The rearrangement uses TRBV12-3 or TRBV12-4 and TRBJ1-1; 10 nucleotides align to TRBD1. This CDR3 is built from 14 residues. J lost 4 bases, V lost 7 bases, and 6 bases had no gene match. The CDR3 loop reads CASTGGQGSTEAFF. CDR3 bases: TGTGCCAGCACCGGGGGACAGGGGAGCACTGAAGCTTTCTTT.

Many counts were recorded for this clonotype. CDR3 residues: CASSQGGYEQYF. CDR3 coding DNA: TGTGCCAGCAGCCAGGGGGGCTACGAGCAGTACTTC. This chain joins TRBV3-1 and TRBJ2-7, with D perhaps TRBD2 (6 bases). V gave up 3 bases and J gave up 3 bases, with 6 bases separating them. CDR3 length: 12 residues. Looked up from germline, CDR1 is LGHDT and CDR2 is YNNKEL (reference sequence).

The chain combines TRBV7-3 with TRBJ2-1, with a weak D call TRBD2 (7 bases). This CDR3 comprises 12 residues. Trimming took 4 bases from V and 9 from J, leaving 10 bases between them. Per germline, CDR1 SGHTA and CDR2 FQGTGA. CDR3 nucleotide sequence: TGTGCCAGCAGCTCAGGGGAGGGTGAGCAGTTCTTC. Protein sequence: CASSSGEGEQFF. The complete variable domain, with remaining parts taken from reference TRBV7-3 and TRBJ2-1, reads GAGVSQTPSNKVTEKGKYVELRCDPISGHTALYWYRQSLGQGPEFLIYFQGTGAADDSGLPNDRFFAVRPEGSVSTLKIQRTERGDSAVYLCASSSGEGEQFFGPGTRLTVL.

The sample holds many counts of this clonotype. The chain combines TRBV28 with TRBJ2-1; D may be TRBD1 (6 bases). The CDR3 totals 16 residues. In germline, CDR1 is MDHEN, CDR2 SYDVKM. The V end lost 4 bases, the J end lost 6 bases, and 19 bases lay between the germline ends. CDR3 DNA sequence: TGTGCCAGCAGTTCCTCGACAGGCTGGGGGTTCAATGAGCAGTTCTTC. It encodes CASSSSTGWGFNEQFF. The full variable domain, completed using reference TRBV28 and TRBJ2-1, is DVKVTQSSRYLVKRTGEKVFLECVQDMDHENMFWYRQDPGLGLRLIYFSYDVKMKEKGDIPEGYSVSREKKERFSLILESASTNQTSMYLCASSSSTGWGFNEQFFGPGTRLTVL.

This clonotype was seen ten or more times. The chain carries TRBV29-1 and TRBJ1-2; 7 bases map to TRBD1. The CDR3 length is 12 residues. V gave up 4 bases and J gave up 4 bases; unmatched junction bases: 3. Per germline, CDR1 SQVTM and CDR2 ANQGSEA. CDR3 amino acids: CSVGQGSYGYTF. DNA of the CDR3: TGCAGCGTTGGACAGGGCAGCTATGGCTACACCTTC. Variable domain in full (rest from reference TRBV29-1 and TRBJ1-2): SAVISQKPSRDICQRGTSLTIQCQVDSQVTMMFWYRQQPGQSLTLIATANQGSEATYESGFVIDKFPISRPNLTFSTLTVSNMSPEDSSIYLCSVGQGSYGYTFGSGTRLTVV.